These 27 T cell receptor beta chains were sequenced from one sample in a study of blood T cell repertoires in COVID-19. Generated by immunoSEQ multiplex PCR, the TCRdb table keeps only in-frame clones and is missing some. The sample holds approximately 250,000 clones; roughly 86% are singletons and the top ten take around 1.5%. Sequenced input: peripheral blood. Every receptor here comes from a woman in her sixties or seventies who had recovered from COVID-19.

V gene TRBV7-2 combines with J gene TRBJ2-7, with D possibly matching TRBD2 (6 bases). CDR1 and CDR2 from the germline V gene are SGHTA and FQGNSA. The V and J ends lost 1 base and 3 bases respectively, with 13 bases between them. This CDR3 is built from 15 residues. CDR3 coding DNA: TGTGCCAGCAGCTTAGTGGGCGGGATTAACTACGAGCAGTACTTC. Translating gives CASSLVGGINYEQYF.

This clone turned up a few times. The rearrangement links TRBV18 to TRBJ2-1; D is unclear. The CDR3 spans 12 residues. Trimming took off 3 bases at V and 5 bases at J, with 5 bases between the two ends. Germline assignment: CDR1 KGHSH and CDR2 LQKENI. In DNA, the CDR3 is TGTGCCAGCTCACCCTCGGACAATGAGCAGTTCTTC. Protein product: CASSPSDNEQFF.

V usage is TRBV27 and J usage is TRBJ2-7; TRBD1 matches 10 bases. The CDR3 spans 17 residues. After removal of 7 bases from V and 2 bases from J, the junction contained 14 bases not matched to a gene. CDR1 and CDR2 from the germline V gene are MNHEY and SMNVEV (reference sequence). This CDR3 is CASTLHHGTGETYEQYF. DNA of the CDR3: TGTGCCAGCACCCTACACCACGGGACAGGGGAGACCTACGAGCAGTACTTC.

CDR3 nucleotides: TGTGCCAGCAGCAAAGGGAGGTACCAGCGGGGACGGGGTGAGCAGTTCTTC. Its translation is CASSKGRYQRGRGEQFF. This chain uses TRBV21-1 with TRBJ2-1; TRBD2 reflects the table's D call only, with no check against the DNA. TRBV21-1 is a pseudogene segment. This CDR3 is 17 amino acids long.

The chain recombines TRBV28 with TRBJ1-2; D ambiguous. Trimming took 7 bases from V and 4 from J, leaving 16 bases between them. The CDR3 runs 14 residues. CDR1 is MDHEN and CDR2 is SYDVKM in the germline V gene. This CDR3 is CASTPLESGYGYTF. DNA of the CDR3: TGTGCCAGCACCCCTCTAGAGTCCGGCTATGGCTACACCTTC.

The J gene is TRBJ1-6, the V gene TRBV6-4; D is uncertain. V lost 3 bases, J lost 8 bases, and 5 bases lay in between. The length of the CDR3 is 12 residues. The germline gives CDR1 MRHNA, CDR2 SNTAGT. CDR3 nucleotides: TGTGCCAGCAGTGATGGAGATTCACCCCTCCACTTT. Encoded protein: CASSDGDSPLHF.

The chain couples TRBV6-2 or TRBV6-3 to TRBJ2-7, with a tentative D call TRBD1 (7 bases). The V gene's germline CDR1 is MNHEY and CDR2 SVGEGT. The CDR3 consists of 12 residues. Trimming removed 6 bases at V and 9 bases at J, with 15 bases between. CDR3 in DNA: TGTGCCAGCAGCGACGTCCAGGGGGGGCAGTACTTC. This codes for CASSDVQGGQYF.

The chain is built from TRBV6-5 and TRBJ2-7, with 8 bases lining up with TRBD2. Germline V gives CDR1 MNHEY, CDR2 SVGAGI. J gave up 2 bases and V 6 bases, and 6 bases lay outside the gene matches. CDR3 length equals 14 residues. CDR3 loop: CASRAAGETYEQYF. The CDR3 DNA sequence: TGTGCCAGCAGGGCAGCGGGGGAGACCTACGAGCAGTACTTC.

V and J are TRBV10-3 and TRBJ2-3; 9 nucleotides match TRBD1. In germline, CDR1 is ENHRY, CDR2 SYGVKD. Germline trimming cut 3 bases from V and 6 bases from J; bases unmatched to any gene: 16. The length of the CDR3 is 18 residues. The CDR3 is CAISDSDRTGATYDTQYF. CDR3 DNA sequence: TGTGCCATCAGTGACTCTGACCGGACAGGGGCTACCTACGATACGCAGTATTTT.

The chain couples TRBV5-6 to TRBJ2-1; 12 bases line up with TRBD2. The length of the CDR3 is 16 residues. Germline V gene lookup returns CDR1 SGHDT and CDR2 YYEEEE. Trimming removed 2 bases from V and 8 bases from J; junction bases left unmatched: 8. This CDR3 reads CASSFRLAGAIDEQFF. In DNA, the CDR3 is TGTGCCAGCAGCTTTCGACTAGCGGGGGCCATCGATGAGCAGTTCTTC.

The CDR3 DNA reads as TGTGCCAGCCACTCTCAGGGTTTCGTCCATTCACCCCTCCACTTT. Protein product: CASHSQGFVHSPLHF. The chain is built from TRBV27 and TRBJ1-6; TRBD1 is a possible D gene (5 bases). V lost 8 bases to trimming and J lost 8 bases, with 19 bases between them. CDR3 size: 15 residues. Germline CDR1 and CDR2: MNHEY and SMNVEV (reference sequence).

CDR3 loop: CASSQTEGRAGELFF. The CDR3 nucleotides are TGCGCCAGCAGCCAAACAGAGGGTCGTGCCGGGGAGCTGTTTTTT. The chain is built from TRBV5-1 and TRBJ2-2; possible D gene TRBD2, 5 bases. Germline CDR1 and CDR2: SGHRS and YFSETQ. CDR3 length: 15 residues. The ends were cut back, 4 bases at V and 6 bases at J, with 16 bases in the middle.

In its sample, this clone was seen once. The CDR3 protein is CASSWGQGHGYTF. CDR3 coding DNA: TGTGCCAGCAGTTGGGGACAGGGTCATGGCTACACCTTC. V gene TRBV6-2 or TRBV6-3 combines with J gene TRBJ1-2, with TRBD1 matching over 9 bases. The V segment lost 4 bases and the J segment 6 bases; nucleotides outside the gene matches: 3. Germline CDR1 and CDR2: MNHEY and SVGEGT. The length of the CDR3 is 13 residues.

The rearrangement uses TRBV18 and TRBJ1-6; no firm D call. CDR1 is KGHSH and CDR2 is LQKENI in the germline V gene. The CDR3 has 17 amino acids. Trimming left V 3 bases short and J 0 bases short, with 12 bases between. CDR3: CASSPNSQSSYNSPLHF. In DNA, the CDR3 is TGTGCCAGCTCACCGAACTCCCAAAGCTCCTATAATTCACCCCTCCACTTT.

The rearrangement uses TRBV30 and TRBJ2-1, with D perhaps matching TRBD1 (5 bases). Trimming removed 3 bases from V and 6 bases from J, with 24 bases in between. The CDR3 is made up of 17 amino acids. Germline V CDR1 and CDR2: GTSNPN, SVGIG (reference sequence). CDR3 in amino acids: CAWRTSLDTIIRNEQFF. The DNA of the CDR3 is TGTGCCTGGAGAACCTCCCTGGACACTATTATCCGCAATGAGCAGTTCTTC.

CDR3 sequence: CASSEEQGEKLFF. DNA of the CDR3: TGTGCCAGCAGTGAGGAACAGGGGGAAAAACTGTTTTTT. The chain carries TRBV6-4 and TRBJ1-4, with TRBD1 identical over 7 bases. Trimming removed 3 bases from V and 8 bases from J; junction bases left unmatched: 3. The CDR3 has 13 residues. Germline lookup yields CDR1 MRHNA and CDR2 SNTAGT.

The rearrangement links TRBV5-5 to TRBJ1-5; D not resolved. The CDR3 has 13 amino acids. V lost 4 bases and J lost 7, with 12 bases in between. Looked up from germline, CDR1 is SGHKS and CDR2 is YYEKEE (reference sequence). The CDR3 bases are TGTGCCAGCAGCCGCGTTGAGGGACAGCCCCAGCATTTT. It yields the protein CASSRVEGQPQHF.

The chain recombines TRBV25-1 with TRBJ2-2; possible D gene TRBD2, 5 bases. V lost 3 bases, J lost 2 bases, and 7 bases lay in between. This CDR3 spans 14 amino acids. Germline loops: CDR1 MGHDK, CDR2 SYGVNS. DNA of the CDR3: TGTGCCAGCAGTGACGGGGTCAACACCGGGGAGCTGTTTTTT. It codes for CASSDGVNTGELFF.

This chain connects TRBV27 to TRBJ1-4; possibly TRBD1 for D (6 bases). The germline V gene encodes CDR1 MNHEY and CDR2 SMNVEV (reference sequence). The CDR3 sequence is 16 residues long. Trimming removed 5 bases at V and 8 bases at J, with 21 bases between. CDR3 DNA: TGTGCCAGCAGTATAAACCCCCCCAGGGGAAGGGAAAAACTGTTTTTT. Amino acid sequence: CASSINPPRGREKLFF.

The chain employs TRBV5-6 and TRBJ1-3, with D perhaps matching TRBD1 (5 bases). The CDR3 covers 18 residues. Deletions cut 2 bases from V and 0 bases from J, with 18 bases between. CDR1 and CDR2 (germline): SGHDT, YYEEEE. In nucleotides, the CDR3 is TGTGCCAGCAGCTTTCTACAGGCGTCCCCCTTCTCTGGAAACACCATATATTTT. Translated: CASSFLQASPFSGNTIYF.

The V and J genes are TRBV12-1 and TRBJ1-2; TRBD1, as called in the table, went unchecked against the DNA. TRBV12-1 is designated a pseudogene. The CDR3 runs 12 residues. The CDR3 sequence: CASSLDRGRPTF. DNA of the CDR3: TGTGCCAGCAGCTTGGACAGGGGGAGGCCGACCTTC.

The chain employs TRBV5-1 and TRBJ1-2, with D maybe TRBD1 (6 bases). The germline V gene has CDR1 SGHRS and CDR2 YFSETQ. The CDR3 runs to 12 residues. V lost 9 bases to trimming and J lost 7 bases, with 16 bases between them. This CDR3 reads CATTGNRVGYTF. Written as DNA, the CDR3 is TGCGCCACCACAGGGAACAGGGTTGGCTACACCTTC.

V usage is TRBV15 and J usage is TRBJ1-5; D is perhaps TRBD1 (6 bases). The germline V and J ends were trimmed by 5 bases and 9 bases, with 23 bases remaining between them. Germline V lookup: CDR1 LNHNV, CDR2 YYDKDF (reference sequence). This CDR3 spans 16 amino acids. The DNA of the CDR3 is TGTGCCACCAGCCGTGACCGTGACAGGCCGGGGTTGCCCCAGCATTTT. Translation gives CATSRDRDRPGLPQHF.

The chain couples TRBV5-1 to TRBJ1-3, with TRBD1 identical over 8 bases. CDR3 length: 15 amino acids. Germline V gene data show CDR1 as SGHRS and CDR2 as YFSETQ. Trimming removed 3 bases from V and 4 bases from J; junction bases left unmatched: 6. CDR3 in amino acids: CASSSQGASGNTIYF. The CDR3 nucleotides are TGCGCCAGCAGCTCGCAGGGGGCGTCGGGAAACACCATATATTTT.

The V call is TRBV11-2, the J call TRBJ1-1, with 9 bases that match TRBD1. CDR1 is SGHAT, CDR2 FQNNGV, per germline. V lost 1 base to trimming and J lost 0 bases; unmatched junction nucleotides: 3. This CDR3 has 16 amino acids. CDR3 sequence reads: CASSLAGQGMNTEAFF. DNA of the CDR3: TGTGCCAGCAGCTTAGCGGGACAGGGCATGAACACTGAAGCTTTCTTT.

V gene TRBV2 combines with J gene TRBJ1-2, with a possible D match to TRBD1 (6 bases). Germline lookup yields CDR1 SNHLY and CDR2 FYNNEI. This CDR3 is built from 13 residues. V lost 0 bases, J lost 8 bases, and 10 bases lay in between. The CDR3 loop reads CASSEADRGGYTF. The CDR3 DNA reads as TGTGCCAGCAGTGAAGCGGACAGAGGCGGCTACACCTTC. Full variable domain (outside the CDR3, taken from reference TRBV2 and TRBJ1-2): EPEVTQTPSHQVTQMGQEVILRCVPISNHLYFYWYRQILGQKVEFLVSFYNNEISEKSEIFDDQFSVERPDGSNFTLKIRSTKLEDSAMYFCASSEADRGGYTFGSGTRLTVV.

The chain is built from TRBV7-8 and TRBJ1-4; 7 bases map to TRBD1. This CDR3 spans 16 amino acids. Germline V CDR1 and CDR2: SGHVS, FQNEAQ. The V segment lost 5 bases and the J segment 3 bases; nucleotides outside the gene matches: 9. In nucleotides, the CDR3 is TGTGCCAGCAGCCCCCGACAGGGTTTTGCTAATGAAAAACTGTTTTTT. Its translation: CASSPRQGFANEKLFF.